What follows are 4 T cell receptor beta chains derived from one specimen sequenced in a study of shared clonotypes between healthy human individuals. Using immunoSEQ multiplex PCR, the repertoire was profiled, and TCRdb retains in-frame clones only, with some absent. The table shows roughly 2.4 million clones, with 90% to 96% occurring only once. Specimen: naive CD4+ T cells sorted from blood. As to subset: CD45RA+ positively selected. These receptors all come from a man between 18 and 29 years old in good health.

This clone has only one observation. The chain joins TRBV19 to TRBJ2-7; 12 bases agree with TRBD1. Germline V CDR1 and CDR2: LNHDA, SQIVND (reference sequence). The CDR3 runs 16 residues. V shed 5 bases, J shed 5 bases, and the junction held 10 bases outside the gene matches. The CDR3 DNA sequence: TGTGCCAGTAGTTTCTCTCTCGGGACAGGGGGCGACGAGCAGTACTTC. Residues: CASSFSLGTGGDEQYF.

The chain couples TRBV18 to TRBJ2-7; 7 bases are shared with TRBD1. V trimming: 3 bases; J trimming: 0 bases; junction bases outside the gene matches: 2. This CDR3 has 14 residues. Per the germline V gene, CDR1 is KGHSH and CDR2 is LQKENI. The CDR3 bases are TGTGCCAGCTCACCGGGGGACAGCTCCTACGAGCAGTACTTC. It codes for CASSPGDSSYEQYF. Supplemented by reference TRBV18 and TRBJ2-7, the full variable domain reads NAGVMQNPRHLVRRRGQEARLRCSPMKGHSHVYWYRQLPEEGLKFMVYLQKENIIDESGMPKERFSAEFPKEGPSILRIQQVVRGDSAAYFCASSPGDSSYEQYFGPGTRLTVT.

The gene calls are TRBV7-9 and TRBJ1-2, with 8 bases identical to TRBD1. The germline gives CDR1 SEHNR, CDR2 FQNEAQ (reference sequence). CDR3 size: 14 residues. The J segment lost 5 bases and the V segment lost 4 bases, leaving 6 bases of the junction unmatched. The CDR3 protein is CASSSRTGQYGYTF. Written as DNA, the CDR3 is TGTGCCAGCAGCTCCCGGACAGGGCAATATGGCTACACCTTC.

The V call is TRBV30, the J call TRBJ2-7; unclear D gene. The germline gives CDR1 GTSNPN, CDR2 SVGIG (reference sequence). CDR3 length: 12 residues. The V and J ends lost 6 bases and 4 bases respectively, with 13 bases between them. CDR3 loop: CACQSIPYEQYF. In DNA form, the CDR3 reads TGTGCCTGTCAGTCGATACCGTACGAGCAGTACTTC.